This record concerns one T cell receptor beta chain sequence. Its antigen is currently not known. Base quality data are lacking; no much larger clone is found one base away. PBMCs were isolated by Ficoll-Paque density gradient centrifugation. The run used an Illumina NovaSeq 6000. TCRalpha and TCRbeta cDNA libraries were constructed by 5'RACE with constant-segment primers, with sample barcodes and unique molecular identifiers being introduced. RNA was extracted from every sample with Trizol reagent. Library amplification was performed in two PCR steps, and a second sample barcode and Illumina TruSeq adapters were introduced in the second step. Sequencing of libraries was performed on an Illumina NovaSeq with 2 x 150 bp paired-end reads. The paper's data handling went like this. With migec v1.2.7, reads were demultiplexed and then collapsed into UMI-guided consensus sequences. Using mixcr v2.1.11, the UMI consensuses were aligned to TRA and TRB V and J templates and assembled into clonotypes. A clonotype was counted as expanded or contracted only if both edgeR and NoisET called the change significant, with noise models trained on biological replicates. For edgeR calls, the cutoffs were a false discovery rate-adjusted p below 0.01 and a log2 fold-change threshold of 1. PCA with hierarchical clustering of max-normalized trajectories of the 1000 most abundant clonotypes was used as exploratory dynamics analysis. Each responding clone was given a CD4 or CD8 phenotype based on the CD4+ and CD8+ repertoires, which had been sequenced separately. TCRdb passed the public sequencing reads through fastp at Q25 and MiXCR, retaining productive beta sequences. Every CDR3 protein is listed once, alongside the most common genes and DNA of its rows. TCRdb, not the authors, supplied the V and J calls. Across this sample there are fewer than 700,000 distinct CDR3 sequences, with roughly 21% seen only once. The ten largest clones capture around 7.7% of the sample.

This sample stems from a study of T-cell memory formation after mild COVID-19 (dated by TCRdb to the early 2020s). Context from the whole study: TCR sequence clusters from the two donors were found to be largely donor specific. T-cell clones expanding and contracting after mild COVID-19 in two donors were tracked by longitudinal TCRalpha and TCRbeta repertoire sequencing. The cohort was made up of two young adult volunteers, one female and one male, who were previously healthy. On the study overall, not on this receptor specifically: Some responding clones were detected in pre-infection memory, suggesting pre-existing cross-reactive memory T cells joined the SARS-CoV-2 response. Contracting CD4+ clones were found mainly in CM and EM memory subsets, while CD8+ clones were enriched in EMRA. Clones contracting from day 15 to 85 had balanced CD4/CD8 phenotypes, while a second wave expanding from day 15 to 37 was biased towards CD4+. Whether the second-wave clones peaking on day 37 were SARS-CoV-2 specific was not confirmed. The study covered only a couple of mild cases, and larger cohorts including severe cases with pre-infection samples were considered necessary.

Per the germline V gene (reference sequence), SGHKS is the CDR1 and YYEKEE is the CDR2. Germline trimming: 0 bases from V, 7 bases from J; junction bases outside gene matches: 6. CDR3 length: 16 amino acids, cysteine to phenylalanine. Only the CDR3 DNA stays, 48 bases, in frame from base 1. Input material: PBMCs or a T cell subset sorted from them (not recorded which). The chain was built from TRBV5-5 and TRBJ2-1; TRBD2 aligns with 11 central bases. The TCR was taken from an adult woman who had mild COVID-19 (a few samples of this study predate the infection). The sample titles of this study are shuffled in the database, so cell type and time point are left out; the donor was told from shared clones. Here the CDR3 is given as CASSLVLAGGPNEQFF. The base sequence is TGTGCCAGCAGCTTGGTATTAGCGGGAGGGCCGAATGAGCAGTTCTTC.